The clone carrying this T cell receptor beta chain was counted at least ten times. Its antigen remains unidentified. Patients were aged 18 to 65, had disease duration under 2 months, and had newly diagnosed hyperthyroidism. This entry comes from a study of T cells in Graves' hyperthyroidism and ophthalmopathy. Looking at the study overall: Any treatment followed the collection of peripheral blood at initial diagnosis. General study points: Patients with ophthalmopathy were separated from those with stable hyperthyroidism by a 13 V-J model.

The TCR beta CDR3 regions underwent amplification using RNA transcripts as the source. Using the HTBI primer set, a first-round RT-PCR was run on the TCR CDR3. Via MiXCR, TCRdb re-called the multiplex PCR reads, giving one row per CDR3 protein. The sample carries some 180,000 distinct CDR3 sequences, roughly 17% recorded once. The CDR3 is 15 residues long. Germline-derived CDR1 and CDR2 are SGHTA and FQGTGA. Losses at the gene ends were 5 bases for V and 5 bases for J; bases not matched to a gene: 7. This clonotype was obtained from a woman in her fifties or sixties with Graves' hyperthyroidism. Source material: blood. The V call is TRBV7-3, the J call TRBJ2-1; 9 bases are a match to TRBD2. In nucleotides, the CDR3 is TGTGCCAGCAGCCCGACTAGCGGCTATAACAATGAGCAGTTCTTC. It is translated as CASSPTSGYNNEQFF.